These T cell receptor beta chains were read from a single sample in a study of shared clonotypes between healthy human individuals. Repertoires were generated with immunoSEQ multiplex PCR, while TCRdb's copy carries only in-frame clones and drops some. Among around 2.5 million clones listed, 93% were seen once. The sample comprised naive CD4+ T cells from PBMCs. The receptors come from a man between 18 and 35 years old in good health. Some clones in this sample may be carry-over from other donors' samples. CDR3s include the opening cysteine and the closing phenylalanine or tryptophan.

TRBV6-6	TRBJ2-7	CACGAAGWGDEQYF
TRBV10-3	TRBJ1-1	CAISDGTGAEAFF
TRBV28	TRBJ2-5	CASRSTGMGETQYF
TRBV7-3	TRBJ2-1	CASSLTGTHNEQFF
TRBV4-1	TRBJ1-2	CASSHQQDRHIYGYTF
TRBV2	TRBJ1-5	CASSESGPRGNQPQHF
TRBV7-2	TRBJ1-2	CASSNRVSNYGYTF
TRBV27	TRBJ1-5	CASSSYRDREGPQHF
TRBV7-9	TRBJ2-3	CASSFRVSGAVDTQYF
TRBV5-4	TRBJ2-1	CASSPSRLAGGVEQFF
TRBV4-1	TRBJ2-3	CASSQEASSGGNTDTQYF
TRBV5-1	TRBJ1-2	CASSLPQAGGYGYTF
TRBV27	TRBJ1-5	CASSFSPANQPQHF
TRBV9	TRBJ1-1	CASSVGGSGTEAFF
TRBV27	TRBJ2-3	CASSLWGPSTDTQYF
TRBV6-6	TRBJ2-7	CASSYSRIGAYEQYF
TRBV5-1	TRBJ2-1	CASSEPGDNEQFF
TRBV18	TRBJ2-7	CASSPPSGNAYEQYF
TRBV5-6	TRBJ1-2	CASSSMGQRNYGYTF
TRBV5-8	TRBJ2-7	CASSPPLGRRGDEQYF
TRBV4-2	TRBJ1-2	CASSQEGTGIPLYGYTF
TRBV9	TRBJ2-7	CASSETPGRDEQYF
TRBV6-5	TRBJ2-7	CASSYWAGGNADEQYF
TRBV4-3	TRBJ2-6	CASSQVAGSSGANVLTF
TRBV27	TRBJ1-2	CASSFRGQYGYTF
TRBV9	TRBJ2-1	CASSVVNSDGEQFF
TRBV28	TRBJ1-6	CASATGDVSPLHF
TRBV30	TRBJ2-5	CAWSRSLQETQYF
TRBV15	TRBJ1-2	CATTPSGQGKMGGYTF
TRBV23-1	TRBJ2-7	CASALGGLGEQYF
TRBV7-8	TRBJ2-2	CASSRDRANTGELFF
TRBV5-4	TRBJ1-4	CASSSGQGFEKLFF
TRBV5-4	TRBJ1-2	CASSLGQVSYGYTF
TRBV19	TRBJ1-1	CASKQDRDSEAFF
TRBV10-3	TRBJ1-1	CAISESGETEAFF
TRBV18	TRBJ2-7	CASSPPGSGEPYEQYF
TRBV28	TRBJ2-2	CASSPGQYPNTGELFF
TRBV6-6	TRBJ2-2	CASSYSDRVSGELFF
TRBV10-3	TRBJ2-2	CAIKDLAGAGELFF
TRBV27	TRBJ2-3	CASSIGSRTYTQYF
TRBV6-5	TRBJ1-2	CASSYRQLNYGYTF
TRBV5-5	TRBJ2-5	CASTLDSLETQYF
TRBV10-3	TRBJ1-1	CAISESNSRTEAFF
TRBV28	TRBJ2-7	CASSSFLLAGGYEQYF
TRBV9	TRBJ1-3	CASSVIGASGNTIYF
TRBV11-3	TRBJ1-2	CASSLVRVLGYTF